A single sample gave rise to the 27 T cell receptor beta chains below, sequenced in a study of blood T cells in healthy people across ages. A second PCR, run for roughly 7 to 11 cycles, used a sample-barcoded 5' primer plus a J-beta primer mix. TCRdb re-called the 5' RACE reads with MiXCR, one entry per CDR3 protein. The table has around 1,600,000 distinct CDR3 sequences, 35% to 45% seen once; the top ten hold under 5%. The material sequenced was blood. These receptors originate from a woman between 18 and 29 years old in good health.

This clonotype was observed many times. The rearrangement joins TRBV20-1 to TRBJ2-3, with D perhaps TRBD2 (5 bases). There are 13 residues in the CDR3. Germline V gene data show CDR1 as DFQATT and CDR2 as SNEGSKA (reference sequence). V dropped 2 bases and J dropped 1 base, with 7 bases sitting between them. Written as DNA, the CDR3 is TGCAGTGCTAGAAGCGGAGGCACAGATACGCAGTATTTT. As protein: CSARSGGTDTQYF.

As to this clonotype: One end of the junction does not line up with germline, which may come from a read error. This chain uses TRBV5-6 with TRBJ2-7, with D possibly being TRBD1 (5 bases). Germline V lookup: CDR1 SGHDT, CDR2 YYEEEE. The CDR3 has 13 amino acids. The CDR3 loop reads CACSSLDSHEQYF. In nucleotides, the CDR3 is TGTGCCTGCAGCTCCTTAGACAGCCACGAGCAGTACTTC.

The chain combines TRBV25-1 with TRBJ2-7, with 9 positions matching TRBD1. CDR1 is MGHDK, CDR2 SYGVNS, per germline. Trimming at V came to 3 bases and at J to 5 bases, leaving 8 bases not matched to a gene. The CDR3 has 15 residues. The CDR3 DNA reads as TGTGCCAGCAGTGATCGGACAGGGGAATTGCACGAGCAGTACTTC. Residues: CASSDRTGELHEQYF.

A few counts support this clonotype. The V gene is TRBV6-6, the J gene TRBJ2-1; D is possibly TRBD1 or TRBD2 (5 bases each). V lost 6 bases and J lost 7, with 19 bases in between. Germline assignment: CDR1 MNHNY and CDR2 SVGAGI (reference sequence). CDR3 size: 15 residues. For the CDR3, the DNA is TGTGCCAGCAGCACGATCCGGGACGGCTTGAATGAGCAGTTCTTC. Translated, it gives CASSTIRDGLNEQFF.

This clonotype was detected once. CDR3 sequence: CASSVLSGGQETQYF. The CDR3 DNA follows: TGTGCCAGCAGCGTACTAAGCGGGGGGCAAGAGACCCAGTACTTC. The chain joins TRBV9 to TRBJ2-5; 9 bases are shared with TRBD2. CDR3 length: 15 residues. J lost 2 bases, V lost 1 base, and 3 bases had no gene match. The germline CDR1 and CDR2 sequences are SGDLS and YYNGEE.

This clonotype has more than one count but fewer than ten. The chain employs TRBV29-1 and TRBJ1-1; D is ambiguous. Germline V gene data show CDR1 as SQVTM and CDR2 as ANQGSEA. This CDR3 has 14 amino acids. V lost 1 base to trimming and J lost 1 base, with 10 bases between them. The CDR3 region has the DNA TGCAGCGTTGAAGGGCGGCTCGCGAACACTGAAGCTTTCTTT. It specifies CSVEGRLANTEAFF. Supplemented by reference TRBV29-1 and TRBJ1-1, the full variable domain reads SAVISQKPSRDICQRGTSLTIQCQVDSQVTMMFWYRQQPGQSLTLIATANQGSEATYESGFVIDKFPISRPNLTFSTLTVSNMSPEDSSIYLCSVEGRLANTEAFFGQGTRLTVV.

V usage is TRBV25-1 and J usage is TRBJ2-1, with TRBD2 as a possible D gene (6 bases). The CDR3 loop spans 16 amino acids. V lost 2 bases and J 0 bases, leaving 11 bases between the germline ends. Germline V lookup: CDR1 MGHDK, CDR2 SYGVNS. CDR3 residues: CASSEGGTRSYNEQFF. CDR3 bases: TGTGCCAGCAGTGAAGGGGGGACTCGCTCCTACAATGAGCAGTTCTTC.

This clonotype was seen a handful of times. The chain recombines TRBV11-2 with TRBJ1-2; no clear D. This CDR3 has 15 amino acids. Germline CDR1 reads SGHAT; CDR2 reads FQNNGV. The ends were cut back, 0 bases at V and 3 bases at J, with 11 bases in the middle. The CDR3 reads CASSLESWGDYGYTF. The DNA for the CDR3 is TGTGCCAGCAGCTTAGAGTCTTGGGGAGACTATGGCTACACCTTC. The entire variable domain, with the rest obtained from reference TRBV11-2 and TRBJ1-2, is as follows: EAGVAQSPRYKIIEKRQSVAFWCNPISGHATLYWYQQILGQGPKLLIQFQNNGVVDDSQLPKDRFSAERLKGVDSTLKIQPAKLEDSAVYLCASSLESWGDYGYTFGSGTRLTVV.

With respect to this clonotype: The junction departs from germline at one end; a sequencing error may be responsible. The chain joins TRBV20-1 to TRBJ1-5; TRBD1 matches at 8 bases. The CDR3 loop spans 14 amino acids. In germline, CDR1 is DFQATT, CDR2 SNEGSKA (reference sequence). Here the CDR3 DNA reads TGCAGTGCTAAAACTCCAGGGGGCAAACAGCCCCAGCATTTT. The encoded protein is CSAKTPGGKQPQHF.

This chain links TRBV3-1 with TRBJ2-3, with a tentative D call TRBD1 (6 bases). The CDR3 consists of 20 residues. Germline loops: CDR1 LGHDT, CDR2 YNNKEL (reference sequence). V was clipped by 1 base and J by 3 bases, with 26 bases between them. CDR3 residues: CASSQVRGPAEGTKTDTQYF. The CDR3 DNA follows: TGTGCCAGCAGCCAAGTCAGGGGCCCAGCCGAGGGGACCAAAACAGATACGCAGTATTTT.

This clonotype showed up just a few times. This CDR3 reads CASSNRDPQETQYF. The CDR3 bases are TGTGCCAGCAGCAACCGGGACCCTCAAGAGACCCAGTACTTC. The chain links TRBV27 to TRBJ2-5; D assignment may be TRBD1 or TRBD2 (5 bases each). This CDR3 has 14 amino acids. Trimming left V 6 bases short and J 2 bases short, with 13 bases between. Germline CDR1 MNHEY, CDR2 SMNVEV (reference sequence).

The chain employs TRBV27 and TRBJ2-5; no clear D. The DNA matches TRBJ2-7 better at its end, which makes the J call doubtful. The CDR3 is 14 amino acids. CDR1 is MNHEY and CDR2 is SMNVEV in the germline V gene (reference sequence). The DNA of the CDR3 is TGTGCCAGCATTTTCCAGAGCCGAACCTACGAGCAGTACTTC. This sequence encodes CASIFQSRTYEQYF.

The rearrangement uses TRBV9 and TRBJ1-2, with 7 bases aligning to TRBD1. The CDR3 sequence is 16 residues long. CDR1 SGDLS and CDR2 YYNGEE come from the germline V gene. V trimming: 3 bases; J trimming: 8 bases; junction bases outside the gene matches: 16. The CDR3 region has the DNA TGTGCCAGCAGCGCACAACCGGGACAGAGCCTGGGAGGCTACACCTTC. It codes for CASSAQPGQSLGGYTF.

This clonotype was counted between two and nine times. V is TRBV20-1 and J is TRBJ1-1; 9 nucleotides match TRBD1. The CDR3 loop spans 16 amino acids. The germline CDR1 and CDR2 sequences are DFQATT and SNEGSKA (reference sequence). The V gene end was trimmed by 3 bases and the J gene end by 3 bases; junction bases not matched to a gene: 11. In DNA form, the CDR3 reads TGCAGTGCTAGCCCCGGGACAGGGCGGGGGGACACTGAAGCTTTCTTT. Protein product: CSASPGTGRGDTEAFF.

This clonotype was counted between two and nine times. The J gene is TRBJ1-1, the V gene TRBV20-1, with D possibly TRBD1 on 5 matching bases. Trimming left V 3 bases short and J 1 base short, with 12 bases between. From germline, CDR1 is DFQATT and CDR2 SNEGSKA (reference sequence). There are 14 residues in the CDR3. DNA of the CDR3: TGCAGTGCTAGCCCCGGGACTGGGAACACTGAAGCTTTCTTT. Protein: CSASPGTGNTEAFF.

This clonotype was recorded only once. V gene TRBV18 combines with J gene TRBJ2-7; 8 nucleotides align to TRBD1. With V trimmed by 0 bases and J by 3 bases, 4 bases remained unmatched. The CDR3 extends over 15 amino acids. CDR1 KGHSH and CDR2 LQKENI come from the germline V gene. This chain's CDR3 is CASSPPATGVYEQYF. In DNA, the CDR3 is TGTGCCAGCTCACCACCGGCGACAGGGGTCTACGAGCAGTACTTC. Drawing the rest from reference TRBV18 and TRBJ2-7, the complete variable domain is NAGVMQNPRHLVRRRGQEARLRCSPMKGHSHVYWYRQLPEEGLKFMVYLQKENIIDESGMPKERFSAEFPKEGPSILRIQQVVRGDSAAYFCASSPPATGVYEQYFGPGTRLTVT.

CDR3 bases: TGTGCCAGCAGCGTAGAGAGTCTCGCCAACACAGATACGCAGTATTTT. Amino acids: CASSVESLANTDTQYF. This chain joins TRBV9 and TRBJ2-3; D is undetermined. V was pared by 0 bases and J by 2 bases, with 13 bases between. The CDR3 length is 16 residues. Germline CDR1 and CDR2: SGDLS and YYNGEE.

The CDR3, as DNA: TGTGCCAGCAGAGAGGACAGCTACAATGAGCAGTACTTC. Its translation is CASREDSYNEQYF. J is TRBJ2-7 and V is TRBV18; D perhaps matches TRBD1 (6 bases). Trimming removed 8 bases at V and 7 bases at J, with 18 bases between. The CDR3 extends over 13 amino acids. Germline V gene data show CDR1 as KGHSH and CDR2 as LQKENI.

A few counts support this clonotype. The chain joins TRBV21-1 to TRBJ2-7; the DNA was not used to check the table's D call, TRBD1. TRBV21-1 corresponds to a pseudogene. CDR3 length: 14 amino acids. CDR3 protein: CASSKSPGSYEQYF. DNA for the CDR3: TGTGCCAGCAGCAAGTCCCCCGGTTCCTACGAGCAGTACTTC.

The chain couples TRBV4-1 to TRBJ2-7, with D perhaps matching TRBD1 (7 bases). V was pared by 0 bases and J by 3 bases, with 15 bases between. Germline assignment: CDR1 MGHRA and CDR2 YSYEKL. The CDR3 is 16 residues long. In nucleotides, the CDR3 is TGCGCCAGCAGCCAAGATCGCGCAGGGGGGCACTACGAGCAGTACTTC. Protein: CASSQDRAGGHYEQYF.

This clonotype was recorded many times. This CDR3 is CASSLYKYEQYF. CDR3 sequence (DNA): TGTGCCAGCAGTTTATATAAGTACGAGCAGTACTTC. The chain carries TRBV12-3 or TRBV12-4 and TRBJ2-7, with D unclear. With 2 bases removed from V and 4 bases from J, the gap between germline ends came to 6 bases. The CDR3 extends over 12 amino acids.

J is TRBJ1-2 and V is TRBV29-1; perhaps TRBD1 as D (6 bases). The CDR3 is 13 residues long. Looked up from germline, CDR1 is SQVTM and CDR2 is ANQGSEA. The V end was cut by 4 bases, the J end by 1 base, with 10 bases between. The CDR3 nucleotides are TGCAGCGTTGGGGGGCAGTATAACTATGGCTACACCTTC. Its translation: CSVGGQYNYGYTF.

The genes are TRBV29-1 and TRBJ2-1; tentatively, D is TRBD2 (6 bases). In germline, CDR1 is SQVTM, CDR2 ANQGSEA. CDR3 length equals 14 residues. V lost 4 bases and J 1 base, leaving 11 bases between the germline ends. CDR3: CSVVSGESYNEQFF. The CDR3 nucleotides are TGCAGCGTTGTTAGCGGAGAATCCTACAATGAGCAGTTCTTC.

The V and J genes are TRBV10-3 and TRBJ1-5; 10 nucleotides agree with TRBD1. This CDR3 contains 14 residues. Germline CDR1 is ENHRY and CDR2 is SYGVKD. V lost 4 bases to trimming and J lost 7 bases; unmatched junction nucleotides: 4. CDR3 region: CAISAGTGAQPQHF. The CDR3, as DNA: TGTGCCATCAGTGCCGGGACAGGGGCCCAGCCCCAGCATTTT.

The J gene is TRBJ1-1, the V gene TRBV5-1; D unclear. CDR1 and CDR2 from the germline V gene are SGHRS and YFSETQ. Trimming removed 4 bases from V and 1 base from J, with 8 bases in between. The CDR3 spans 13 residues. The chain's CDR3 is CASSGDPNTEAFF. CDR3 DNA sequence: TGCGCCAGCAGCGGCGATCCGAACACTGAAGCTTTCTTT.

CDR3 sequence: CASSSAAGAYNEQFF. As DNA, the CDR3 is TGTGCCAGCAGCTCCGCGGCCGGGGCCTACAATGAGCAGTTCTTC. The chain is built from TRBV7-9 and TRBJ2-1, with a weak D call TRBD2 (5 bases). CDR1 and CDR2 from the germline V gene are SEHNR and FQNEAQ (reference sequence). The CDR3 runs to 15 residues. V lost 4 bases and J 2 bases, leaving 12 bases between the germline ends.

This clonotype has a count of ten or more. The V and J genes are TRBV5-1 and TRBJ2-5; possible D gene TRBD2, 5 bases. The better agreement between TRBJ2-7 and the DNA end casts doubt on the J call. The CDR3 has 12 amino acids. Germline CDR1 is SGHRS and CDR2 is YFSETQ. The CDR3 loop reads CASSEEVGEQYF. CDR3 nucleotides: TGCGCCAGCAGCGAGGAGGTGGGCGAGCAGTACTTC.